Following are 28 T cell receptor beta chains from one sample sequenced in a study of T cells in Graves' hyperthyroidism and ophthalmopathy. RNA transcripts provided the source from which TCR beta CDR3 regions were amplified. The primer set for the first-round RT-PCR of the TCR CDR3 was HTBI. MiXCR was run by TCRdb on the multiplex PCR reads, yielding one entry per CDR3 protein. Of fewer than 600,000 distinct CDR3 sequences listed, approximately 14% are singletons. Material: blood. These TCRs come from a woman aged 18-29 years with Graves' hyperthyroidism.

At least ten counts were recorded for this clonotype. CDR3 DNA sequence: TGTGCCAGCAGCCCACGGGGAGGGACAGGGAACAATGAGCAGTTCTTC. As protein: CASSPRGGTGNNEQFF. This chain joins TRBV7-3 and TRBJ2-1; 9 bases align to TRBD1. This CDR3 is 16 amino acids long. With V trimmed by 5 bases and J by 5 bases, 10 bases remained unmatched. Looked up from germline, CDR1 is SGHTA and CDR2 is FQGTGA.

V and J are TRBV27 and TRBJ1-5; 9 positions match TRBD1. V lost 5 bases, J lost 4 bases, and 9 bases stayed unmatched. Germline V lookup: CDR1 MNHEY, CDR2 SMNVEV (reference sequence). This CDR3 contains 16 residues. The CDR3 loop reads CASSRTGEGQNQPQHF. CDR3 coding DNA: TGTGCCAGCAGTCGGACAGGGGAAGGGCAAAATCAGCCCCAGCATTTT.

As regards this clonotype: One end of the junction varies from germline; a read error may be responsible. The chain links TRBV19 to TRBJ1-3; 10 nucleotides align to TRBD1. The CDR3 consists of 19 residues. Per the germline V gene, CDR1 is LNHDA and CDR2 is SQIVND (reference sequence). CDR3 residues: CARSYGRDRGLPSGNTIHF. Here the CDR3 DNA reads TGTGCCAGAAGTTACGGCCGGGACAGGGGACTACCCTCTGGAAACACCATACATTTT.

This clonotype came up many times. The chain is built from TRBV19 and TRBJ2-1; TRBD2 matches at 10 bases. The length of the CDR3 is 16 residues. J was trimmed by 8 bases and V by 2 bases; bases with no gene match: 9. The V gene's germline CDR1 is LNHDA and CDR2 SQIVND (reference sequence). CDR3 amino acids: CASSIQVAGGAHEQFF. CDR3 nucleotides: TGTGCCAGTAGTATACAGGTAGCGGGAGGTGCCCATGAGCAGTTCTTC.

V and J are TRBV29-1 and TRBJ1-4; D gene unclear. Germline CDR1 is SQVTM and CDR2 is ANQGSEA. The CDR3 has 13 residues. Trimming cost V 0 bases and J 3 bases, with 5 bases left between them. The CDR3 sequence is CSVEEPPNEKLFF. CDR3 nucleotides: TGCAGCGTTGAAGAACCTCCTAATGAAAAACTGTTTTTT. Based on the CDR3 plus reference TRBV29-1 and TRBJ1-4, the full variable domain is SAVISQKPSRDICQRGTSLTIQCQVDSQVTMMFWYRQQPGQSLTLIATANQGSEATYESGFVIDKFPISRPNLTFSTLTVSNMSPEDSSIYLCSVEEPPNEKLFFGSGTQLSVL.

This clonotype was recorded a few times. V and J are TRBV20-1 and TRBJ2-1, with unresolved D. The CDR3 is 13 amino acids. Trimming took off 7 bases at V and 0 bases at J, with 10 bases between the two ends. CDR1 DFQATT and CDR2 SNEGSKA come from the germline V gene (reference sequence). CDR3 sequence reads: CSGVLPSYNEQFF. For the CDR3, the DNA is TGCAGTGGGGTACTCCCCTCCTACAATGAGCAGTTCTTC.

The gene calls are TRBV10-2 and TRBJ2-7; 8 nucleotides match TRBD2. There are 14 residues in the CDR3. CDR1 is WSHSY and CDR2 is SAAADI in the germline V gene. The J segment lost 4 bases and the V segment lost 7 bases, leaving 9 bases of the junction unmatched. In DNA, the CDR3 is TGCGCCAGCATGGAGCCAGCGGGAGCATACGAGCAGTACTTC. Translated, it gives CASMEPAGAYEQYF.

There are many counts of this clonotype. The gene calls are TRBV12-3 or TRBV12-4 and TRBJ2-7; D not certain. This CDR3 region has 12 residues. V was cut by 5 bases and J by 2 bases, with 7 bases left in between. CDR3 DNA: TGTGCCAGCAGTCCCTGGCCCTACGAGCAGTACTTC. It yields the protein CASSPWPYEQYF.

This clonotype was detected ten times or more. The chain links TRBV12-3 or TRBV12-4 to TRBJ1-4; D is unresolved. The ends were cut back, 2 bases at V and 1 base at J, with 8 bases in the middle. The CDR3 is made up of 15 amino acids. DNA for the CDR3: TGTGCCAGCAGTTTATCGGCCGGAACTAATGAAAAACTGTTTTTT. Translation gives CASSLSAGTNEKLFF.

This clonotype has a handful of counts. The chain is built from TRBV4-2 and TRBJ1-1; TRBD1 matches 8 bases. Trimming removed 1 base from V and 0 bases from J; junction bases left unmatched: 7. The CDR3 sequence is 17 residues long. CDR1 and CDR2 (germline): LGHNA, YNFKEQ. CDR3 loop: CASSQVPGQDLNTEAFF. CDR3 nucleotides: TGTGCCAGCAGCCAAGTACCGGGACAGGACCTGAACACTGAAGCTTTCTTT.

In its sample, this clonotype was seen a few times. The rearrangement joins TRBV2 to TRBJ2-5; TRBD1 matches 9 bases. CDR1 is SNHLY, CDR2 FYNNEI, per germline. J gave up 4 bases and V 6 bases, and 6 bases lay outside the gene matches. The length of the CDR3 is 14 residues. The CDR3 coding sequence is TGTGCCAGCAGCCAACAGGGGGCGGGAGAGACCCAGTACTTC. This gives the protein CASSQQGAGETQYF.

This clonotype occurred many times. The V and J genes are TRBV30 and TRBJ1-1; D unresolved. Germline V gene sequence: CDR1 GTSNPN, CDR2 SVGIG (reference sequence). V lost 6 bases and J 1 base, leaving 6 bases between the germline ends. The CDR3 is 11 amino acids. This chain's CDR3 is CACSWNTEAFF. The CDR3 coding sequence is TGTGCCTGTTCCTGGAACACTGAAGCTTTCTTT. Looking up the rest from reference TRBV30 and TRBJ1-1 gives the full variable domain: SQTIHQWPATLVQPVGSPLSLECTVEGTSNPNLYWYRQAAGRGLQLLFYSVGIGQISSEVPQNLSASRPQDRQFILSSKKLLLSDSGFYLCACSWNTEAFFGQGTRLTVV.

This clonotype occurred many times. The CDR3 spells CASSSSLGTEAFF. The CDR3, as DNA: TGTGCCAGCAGTTCCAGCCTCGGGACTGAAGCTTTCTTT. The chain combines TRBV12-3 or TRBV12-4 with TRBJ1-1; D gene uncertain. The CDR3 contains 13 residues. Trimming removed 4 bases at V and 5 bases at J, with 11 bases between.

The table lists this clonotype with many counts. The germline gene is not matched at one end of the junction; a read error may be the cause. The chain joins TRBV24-1 to TRBJ1-2, with 8 bases that match TRBD1. CDR3 length equals 16 residues. Germline loops: CDR1 KGHDR, CDR2 SFDVKD. Here the CDR3 DNA reads TGTGCCGCCAGTGACAACCGCGGGACAGGACACTATGGCTACACCTTC. It specifies CAASDNRGTGHYGYTF.

This clonotype was seen many times. CDR3 region: CALNREQFF. Written as DNA, the CDR3 is TGTGCCCTTAACCGGGAGCAGTTCTTC. The chain combines TRBV30 with TRBJ2-1; D is unresolved. The CDR3 spans 9 residues. V was trimmed by 8 bases and J by 10 bases, leaving 9 bases between them. CDR1 GTSNPN and CDR2 SVGIG come from the germline V gene (reference sequence).

V and J are TRBV6-1 and TRBJ1-5; 9 nucleotides match TRBD1. With V trimmed by 6 bases and J by 2 bases, 5 bases remained unmatched. The CDR3 runs to 15 residues. Germline assignment: CDR1 MNHNS and CDR2 SASEGT. The CDR3 region has the DNA TGTGCCAGCAGACGGGGACAGGGCCGCAATCAGCCCCAGCATTTT. This translates into CASRRGQGRNQPQHF.

This clonotype was recorded many times. The chain has TRBV13 and TRBJ2-4, with D tentatively TRBD2 (6 bases). Trimming removed 4 bases at V and 0 bases at J, with 22 bases between. CDR1 is PRHDT and CDR2 is FYEKMQ in the germline V gene (reference sequence). The CDR3 consists of 19 residues. CDR3: CASSSTVGGVFKAKNIQYF. The CDR3 region has the DNA TGTGCCAGCAGCTCTACTGTGGGAGGAGTTTTTAAAGCCAAAAACATTCAGTACTTC.

This clonotype was detected ten times or more. The J gene is TRBJ2-3, the V gene TRBV30; D is perhaps TRBD2 (6 bases). Germline V CDR1 and CDR2: GTSNPN, SVGIG (reference sequence). CDR3 length: 16 residues. Trimming took 1 base from V and 0 from J, leaving 14 bases between them. This CDR3 reads CAWSAGGPASTDTQYF. CDR3 DNA sequence: TGTGCCTGGAGTGCAGGAGGGCCAGCTAGCACAGATACGCAGTATTTT.

This clonotype was recorded at least ten times. This chain links TRBV7-9 with TRBJ1-2, with D perhaps matching TRBD1 (5 bases). Germline V gene sequence: CDR1 SEHNR, CDR2 FQNEAQ (reference sequence). V lost 7 bases and J lost 6, with 18 bases in between. This CDR3 region has 14 residues. The CDR3 spells CASTIPQALNGYTF. DNA for the CDR3: TGTGCCAGCACCATACCACAGGCTCTCAATGGCTACACCTTC.

In its sample, this clonotype was seen many times. The chain couples TRBV7-6 to TRBJ2-3; 10 bases align to TRBD2. Germline CDR1 is SGHVS and CDR2 is FNYEAQ. Trimming cost V 2 bases and J 2 bases; bases outside gene matches: 7. The length of the CDR3 is 17 residues. CDR3 loop: CASSLMLTSGYTDTQYF. As DNA, the CDR3 is TGTGCCAGCAGCTTAATGCTGACTAGCGGGTACACAGATACGCAGTATTTT.

This clonotype was observed many times. The J gene is TRBJ1-1, the V gene TRBV6-1; the D is unclear. This CDR3 is built from 15 residues. Germline assignment: CDR1 MNHNS and CDR2 SASEGT. Trimming removed 3 bases from V and 2 bases from J, with 13 bases in between. DNA of the CDR3: TGTGCCAGCAGTGAGACCTACGACCCAAACACTGAAGCTTTCTTT. Encoded protein: CASSETYDPNTEAFF.

This clonotype was seen many times. J is TRBJ2-1 and V is TRBV18; no definite D call. V was shortened by 5 bases and J by 5 bases, with 16 bases between the two germline ends. The CDR3 runs to 15 residues. CDR1 KGHSH and CDR2 LQKENI come from the germline V gene. CDR3 sequence: CASSNPDQINNEQFF. The CDR3 nucleotides are TGTGCCAGCTCAAACCCGGACCAGATAAACAATGAGCAGTTCTTC.

This clonotype was found many times. The chain has TRBV12-5 and TRBJ2-3; D might be TRBD2 (6 bases). The CDR3 spans 14 residues. Trimming cost V 1 base and J 6 bases, with 11 bases left between them. The germline gives CDR1 LGHNT, CDR2 FRNRAP. CDR3 bases: TGTGCTAGTGGTTTGGACTGGGGGGTGGATACGCAGTATTTT. This translates into CASGLDWGVDTQYF.

The chain combines TRBV7-9 with TRBJ2-7; possibly TRBD2 for D (5 bases). The CDR3 is 13 amino acids. The germline V gene encodes CDR1 SEHNR and CDR2 FQNEAQ (reference sequence). Trimming left V 0 bases short and J 6 bases short, with 9 bases between. CDR3 in DNA: TGTGCCAGCAGCTTAGCGGGAGTAAGCGAGCAGTACGTC. This encodes CASSLAGVSEQYV.

A word on this clonotype: A single base separates this from a much larger clone, so it may be a read error. V usage is TRBV12-3 or TRBV12-4 and J usage is TRBJ2-4; D gene uncertain. This CDR3 is 11 amino acids long. Here the CDR3 reads CAGSAENIQYF. The DNA for the CDR3 is TGTGCCGGCAGTGCCGAAAACATTCAGTACTTC.

This clonotype has a count of ten or more. The rearrangement uses TRBV20-1 and TRBJ2-3; D is perhaps TRBD2 (7 bases). The germline V and J ends were trimmed by 1 base and 2 bases, with 22 bases remaining between them. This CDR3 contains 18 residues. Looked up from germline, CDR1 is DFQATT and CDR2 is SNEGSKA (reference sequence). The CDR3 spells CSARVTGGPFLATDTQYF. Here the CDR3 DNA reads TGCAGTGCTAGAGTAACCGGGGGGCCTTTTCTGGCCACAGATACGCAGTATTTT.

Note on this clonotype: A read error may explain this, as a much larger clone is one base away. The V gene is TRBV29-1, the J gene TRBJ2-7; 12 nucleotides line up with TRBD2. The CDR3 is 15 residues long. V was pared by 4 bases and J by 6 bases, with 10 bases of the junction left unmatched. Germline-derived CDR1 and CDR2 are SQVTM and ANQGSEA. The CDR3: CSVVGLAGSDCEQYF. Written as DNA, the CDR3 is TGCAGCGTTGTAGGACTAGCGGGGTCCGACTGCGAGCAGTACTTC.

This chain links TRBV7-2 with TRBJ2-2; 10 bases are shared with TRBD2. Germline lookup yields CDR1 SGHTA and CDR2 FQGNSA. Losses at the gene ends were 6 bases for V and 5 bases for J; bases not matched to a gene: 3. CDR3 length equals 14 residues. Here the CDR3 reads CASRAGGPTGELFF. The CDR3 DNA follows: TGTGCCAGCAGAGCGGGAGGGCCTACCGGGGAGCTGTTTTTT.